The 32 T cell receptor beta chains presented below share a single source sample, sequenced in a study of blood T cell repertoires in COVID-19. Assay used: immunoSEQ multiplex PCR; TCRdb lists only in-frame clones, some missing. The data contain around 400,000 clones, about 89% of them singletons. Input material: peripheral blood. Receptors were obtained from a woman aged 55-69 years with COVID-19, enrolled during active disease.

The chain couples TRBV7-2 to TRBJ2-3; TRBD1 matches at 7 bases. The CDR3 sequence is 16 residues long. Germline V gene sequence: CDR1 SGHTA, CDR2 FQGNSA. Unmatched junction bases numbered 12, after V lost 5 bases and J lost 4 bases. The CDR3 region has the DNA TGTGCCAGCAGCCTCATAGGGGGCGCCGGCGCAGATACGCAGTATTTT. This gives the protein CASSLIGGAGADTQYF.

J is TRBJ1-5 and V is TRBV15; 7 bases map to TRBD1. The germline V gene has CDR1 LNHNV and CDR2 YYDKDF (reference sequence). CDR3 length: 15 residues. Germline trimming cut 5 bases from V and 1 base from J; bases unmatched to any gene: 5. CDR3 in DNA: TGTGCCACCAGCCCGACAGGGTGGAGCAATCAGCCCCAGCATTTT. It specifies CATSPTGWSNQPQHF.

The chain couples TRBV7-9 to TRBJ2-2; D is ambiguous. The CDR3 is made up of 14 amino acids. Trimming cost V 5 bases and J 1 base, with 8 bases left between them. CDR1 is SEHNR and CDR2 is FQNEAQ in the germline V gene (reference sequence). CDR3 nucleotide sequence: TGTGCCAGCAGCCCCGCCGGGAACACCGGGGAGCTGTTTTTT. Protein: CASSPAGNTGELFF.

This clone has only one observation. The chain uses TRBV6-5 and TRBJ2-7; TRBD1 is a possible D gene (5 bases). Trimming removed 7 bases from V and 0 bases from J, with 10 bases in between. CDR3 length: 13 residues. Germline CDR1 and CDR2: MNHEY and SVGAGI. The CDR3 bases are TGTGCCAGCACCGACAGCAACTCCTACGAGCAGTACTTC. This codes for CASTDSNSYEQYF.

The chain recombines TRBV28 with TRBJ1-1; perhaps TRBD1 as D (5 bases). The germline V gene encodes CDR1 MDHEN and CDR2 SYDVKM. The CDR3 runs to 16 residues. The germline V and J ends were trimmed by 5 bases and 0 bases, with 16 bases remaining between them. The CDR3 coding sequence is TGTGCCAGCAGTGCAAACAAGGGGCTGATGAACACTGAAGCTTTCTTT. This sequence encodes CASSANKGLMNTEAFF.

The chain has TRBV6-6 and TRBJ1-1, with 7 bases that match TRBD1. CDR1 and CDR2 from the germline V gene are MNHNY and SVGAGI (reference sequence). J gave up 0 bases and V 0 bases, and 1 base lay outside the gene matches. CDR3 length equals 15 residues. The CDR3 DNA reads as TGTGCCAGCAGTTACTCGGGACAGATGAACACTGAAGCTTTCTTT. This codes for CASSYSGQMNTEAFF.

V is TRBV9 and J is TRBJ1-6; possibly TRBD1 for D (6 bases). The CDR3 runs 14 residues. In germline, CDR1 is SGDLS, CDR2 YYNGEE. Trimming shortened V by 3 bases and J by 6 bases, and 10 bases separated the two germline ends. The CDR3 sequence: CASSAGTLNSPLHF. CDR3 nucleotide sequence: TGTGCCAGCAGCGCCGGGACACTTAATTCACCCCTCCACTTT. Combining the CDR3 with reference TRBV9 and TRBJ1-6 gives the whole variable domain DSGVTQTPKHLITATGQRVTLRCSPRSGDLSVYWYQQSLDQGLQFLIQYYNGEERAKGNILERFSAQQFPDLHSELNLSSLELGDSALYFCASSAGTLNSPLHFGNGTRLTVT.

The chain joins TRBV7-3 to TRBJ2-7, with 10 bases that match TRBD1. Per germline, CDR1 SGHTA and CDR2 FQGTGA. The CDR3 runs to 15 residues. The V and J ends lost 5 bases and 2 bases, in that order; junction bases with no gene match: 6. The CDR3: CASSQGQGSAYEQYF. CDR3 nucleotides: TGTGCCAGCAGCCAGGGACAGGGGTCCGCCTACGAGCAGTACTTC. Complete variable domain (other parts from reference TRBV7-3 and TRBJ2-7): GAGVSQTPSNKVTEKGKYVELRCDPISGHTALYWYRQSLGQGPEFLIYFQGTGAADDSGLPNDRFFAVRPEGSVSTLKIQRTERGDSAVYLCASSQGQGSAYEQYFGPGTRLTVT.

The chain carries TRBV27 and TRBJ1-6, with TRBD1 matching over 8 bases. This CDR3 is built from 17 residues. With V trimmed by 1 base and J by 7 bases, 9 bases remained unmatched. Germline CDR1 and CDR2: MNHEY and SMNVEV (reference sequence). The CDR3 reads CASSLFPTGDPNSPLHF. In DNA form, the CDR3 reads TGTGCCAGCAGTTTATTCCCGACAGGGGATCCCAATTCACCCCTCCACTTT.

This clone was observed a single time. This sequence joins TRBV7-9 and TRBJ2-2, with 7 bases fitting TRBD1. Germline V gene sequence: CDR1 SEHNR, CDR2 FQNEAQ (reference sequence). The CDR3 extends over 14 amino acids. The V gene end was trimmed by 8 bases and the J gene end by 5 bases; junction bases not matched to a gene: 8. The DNA of the CDR3 is TGTGCCAGCCGTAAGGGGGCGCATACCGGGGAGCTGTTTTTT. It is translated as CASRKGAHTGELFF.

The chain is built from TRBV3-1 (or the pseudogene TRBV3-2) and TRBJ2-1, with 7 bases that match TRBD2. CDR1 and CDR2 (germline): LGHDT, YNNKEL (reference sequence). The CDR3 runs 17 residues. Trimming removed 4 bases from V and 0 bases from J; junction bases left unmatched: 9. CDR3 amino acids: CASSPAAGRSSYNEQFF. DNA of the CDR3: TGTGCCAGCAGCCCCGCAGCGGGAAGAAGCTCCTACAATGAGCAGTTCTTC.

This chain links TRBV28 with TRBJ1-5; 8 bases align to TRBD1. Germline V CDR1 and CDR2: MDHEN, SYDVKM. The J segment lost 2 bases and the V segment lost 7 bases, leaving 10 bases of the junction unmatched. This CDR3 region has 16 residues. CDR3 residues: CASNDPGGVGNQPQHF. The CDR3, as DNA: TGTGCCAGCAACGACCCAGGGGGCGTAGGCAATCAGCCCCAGCATTTT.

This clone was picked up a small number of times. V is TRBV11-2 and J is TRBJ1-2; no clear D gene. Trimming cost V 1 base and J 4 bases, with 7 bases left between them. From germline, CDR1 is SGHAT and CDR2 FQNNGV. The CDR3 totals 13 residues. The CDR3 coding sequence is TGTGCCAGCAGCTTAGGGGGAGCCTATGGCTACACCTTC. Its protein product is CASSLGGAYGYTF.

The chain recombines TRBV24-1 with TRBJ1-1; 8 bases match TRBD1. This CDR3 region has 16 residues. Germline V gene data show CDR1 as KGHDR and CDR2 as SFDVKD. V trimming: 2 bases; J trimming: 4 bases; junction bases outside the gene matches: 8. CDR3: CATSDSGQGPFTEAFF. Here the CDR3 DNA reads TGTGCCACCAGTGATTCCGGACAGGGCCCCTTCACTGAAGCTTTCTTT.

This clone was detected only a few times. This chain uses TRBV6-5 with TRBJ1-2, with a weak D call TRBD1 (6 bases). This CDR3 comprises 12 residues. Looked up from germline, CDR1 is MNHEY and CDR2 is SVGAGI. With 4 bases removed from V and 6 bases from J, the gap between germline ends came to 9 bases. The CDR3 loop is CASSSPGDGYTF. In DNA, the CDR3 is TGTGCCAGCAGTTCCCCAGGGGATGGCTACACCTTC.

The chain combines TRBV2 with TRBJ1-1, with 8 bases that match TRBD1. V dropped 4 bases and J dropped 7; count of bases not matched to a gene: 8. From germline, CDR1 is SNHLY and CDR2 FYNNEI. This CDR3 is built from 14 residues. CDR3 coding DNA: TGTGCCAGCAGTGGCCCAGGGGGCCCACTTGAAGCTTTCTTT. Protein sequence: CASSGPGGPLEAFF.

The J gene is TRBJ2-2, the V gene TRBV6-2 or TRBV6-3, with D perhaps TRBD1 (6 bases). This CDR3 contains 16 residues. Looked up from germline, CDR1 is MNHEY and CDR2 is SVGEGT. V was shortened by 4 bases and J by 6 bases, with 18 bases between the two germline ends. CDR3 DNA: TGTGCCAGCAGTTCCAACAGGGTCAGTTACGCCGGGGAGCTGTTTTTT. It is translated as CASSSNRVSYAGELFF.

This clone was seen a few times. The chain's CDR3 is CATSDPAGRKNEQFF. DNA of the CDR3: TGTGCCACCAGTGACCCGGCGGGCCGAAAAAATGAGCAGTTCTTC. V gene TRBV24-1 combines with J gene TRBJ2-1; a possible D gene is TRBD2 (5 bases). V was shortened by 4 bases and J by 7 bases, with 16 bases between the two germline ends. Germline CDR1 is KGHDR and CDR2 is SFDVKD. The CDR3 is 15 amino acids.

The V call is TRBV7-2, the J call TRBJ2-5; TRBD2 is a possible D gene (6 bases). The V gene lost 5 bases and the J gene lost 5 bases, with 12 bases spanning the gap. CDR3 size: 13 residues. CDR1 and CDR2 (germline): SGHTA, FQGNSA. CDR3 sequence reads: CASSALARETQYF. CDR3 bases: TGTGCCAGCAGCGCCCTAGCGAGGGAGACCCAGTACTTC.

The rearrangement uses TRBV3-1 (or the pseudogene TRBV3-2) and TRBJ1-2; D perhaps matches TRBD1 (6 bases). The germline V gene encodes CDR1 LGHDT and CDR2 YNNKEL (reference sequence). The CDR3 has 14 residues. With 0 bases removed from V and 5 bases from J, the gap between germline ends came to 10 bases. The CDR3 bases are TGTGCCAGCAGCCAAGATAGGGGGATGTATGGCTACACCTTC. Protein: CASSQDRGMYGYTF.

The chain employs TRBV5-1 and TRBJ1-5; 9 nucleotides line up with TRBD1. This CDR3 has 15 amino acids. After removal of 0 bases from V and 4 bases from J, the junction contained 2 bases not matched to a gene. Germline V lookup: CDR1 SGHRS, CDR2 YFSETQ. CDR3 sequence (DNA): TGCGCCAGCAGCTTGGGGGGACAGGGTAATCAGCCCCAGCATTTT. This encodes CASSLGGQGNQPQHF.

The gene calls are TRBV19 and TRBJ2-1, with 12 bases lining up with TRBD2. The germline V gene encodes CDR1 LNHDA and CDR2 SQIVND (reference sequence). This CDR3 has 16 amino acids. Germline trimming cut 4 bases from V and 7 bases from J; bases unmatched to any gene: 8. The CDR3 loop reads CASSTSGGVIGNEQFF. As DNA, the CDR3 is TGTGCCAGTAGTACTAGCGGGGGGGTGATAGGTAATGAGCAGTTCTTC.

The V call is TRBV6-5, the J call TRBJ1-6, with D tentatively TRBD1 (5 bases). Trimming cost V 8 bases and J 16 bases, with 12 bases left between them. CDR1 is MNHEY and CDR2 is SVGAGI in the germline V gene. The CDR3 length is 10 residues. The CDR3 DNA is TGTGCCAGCGGTCAGGGCCTACTCCACTTT. It specifies CASGQGLLHF.

The rearrangement uses TRBV24-1 and TRBJ1-1; D is possibly TRBD1 (5 bases). V gave up 5 bases and J gave up 5 bases, with 17 bases separating them. Germline CDR1 and CDR2: KGHDR and SFDVKD. The CDR3 contains 15 residues. CDR3 in DNA: TGTGCCACCAGTGGGCTCGGGGGGAAGGAGACTGAAGCTTTCTTT. Its protein product is CATSGLGGKETEAFF.

This chain links TRBV6-5 with TRBJ2-7; a possible D gene is TRBD1 (5 bases). CDR3 length: 16 amino acids. CDR1 and CDR2 (germline): MNHEY, SVGAGI. V lost 2 bases and J 0 bases, leaving 14 bases between the germline ends. CDR3 sequence (DNA): TGTGCCAGCAGTTACACCAGACAGCGCAGCTCCTACGAGCAGTACTTC. Its translation: CASSYTRQRSSYEQYF.

The V and J genes are TRBV18 and TRBJ1-5, with 9 bases lining up with TRBD1. The germline gives CDR1 KGHSH, CDR2 LQKENI. The V and J ends lost 2 bases and 4 bases, in that order; junction bases with no gene match: 6. The CDR3 sequence is 16 residues long. CDR3 protein: CASSPTLGQGNQPQHF. In DNA, the CDR3 is TGTGCCAGCTCACCAACCCTAGGACAGGGGAATCAGCCCCAGCATTTT.

This clone was detected once. Other nucleotide sequences in the sample specify the same CDR3. The V call is TRBV18, the J call TRBJ2-7, with 11 bases aligning to TRBD1. The CDR3 loop spans 15 amino acids. Germline lookup yields CDR1 KGHSH and CDR2 LQKENI. The J segment lost 2 bases and the V segment lost 3 bases, leaving 3 bases of the junction unmatched. The CDR3 is CASSPPGQGAYEQYF. The DNA for the CDR3 is TGTGCCAGCTCACCGCCGGGACAGGGGGCCTACGAGCAGTACTTC. The full variable domain, its missing parts supplied by reference TRBV18 and TRBJ2-7, is NAGVMQNPRHLVRRRGQEARLRCSPMKGHSHVYWYRQLPEEGLKFMVYLQKENIIDESGMPKERFSAEFPKEGPSILRIQQVVRGDSAAYFCASSPPGQGAYEQYFGPGTRLTVT.

The rearrangement joins TRBV5-6 to TRBJ2-5; 10 bases agree with TRBD2. Trimming at V came to 3 bases and at J to 5 bases, leaving 4 bases not matched to a gene. Germline V gives CDR1 SGHDT, CDR2 YYEEEE. The CDR3 is 14 residues long. CDR3 in DNA: TGTGCCAGCAGCTCATATAGCGGGGGGGAGACCCAGTACTTC. Residues: CASSSYSGGETQYF. Complete variable domain (other parts from reference TRBV5-6 and TRBJ2-5): DAGVTQSPTHLIKTRGQQVTLRCSPKSGHDTVSWYQQALGQGPQFIFQYYEEEERQRGNFPDRFSGHQFPNYSSELNVNALLLGDSALYLCASSSYSGGETQYFGPGTRLLVL.

The chain employs TRBV28 and TRBJ2-3; 8 nucleotides align to TRBD1. The V and J ends lost 4 bases and 0 bases, in that order; junction bases with no gene match: 18. CDR1 is MDHEN, CDR2 SYDVKM, per germline. The CDR3 extends over 20 amino acids. The DNA of the CDR3 is TGTGCCAGCAGTTCAAGGACAGGGAAGGGTGGGACTTCTAGCACAGATACGCAGTATTTT. It yields the protein CASSSRTGKGGTSSTDTQYF.

The chain joins TRBV5-4 to TRBJ1-3; D uncertain. The V gene's germline CDR1 is SGHNT and CDR2 YYREEE (reference sequence). The CDR3 has 12 residues. The V end lost 6 bases, the J end lost 0 bases, and 4 bases lay between the germline ends. CDR3 protein: CASTGSGNTIYF. DNA of the CDR3: TGTGCCAGCACGGGCTCTGGAAACACCATATATTTT.

This clone was picked up one time. CDR3 nucleotide sequence: TGTGCCAGCAGCCAAGTCGTGAGAGAGGAAGCTTTCTTT. Amino acids: CASSQVVREEAFF. The chain employs TRBV3-1 (or the pseudogene TRBV3-2) and TRBJ1-1; the D is unclear. CDR1 and CDR2 from the germline V gene are LGHDT and YNNKEL (reference sequence). The CDR3 is 13 residues long. The ends were cut back, 1 base at V and 8 bases at J, with 11 bases in the middle.

As regards this clone: Within the sample, other DNA sequences also encode this same CDR3. The rearrangement uses TRBV11-3 and TRBJ1-1; tentatively, D is TRBD1 (5 bases). This CDR3 has 13 residues. Per germline, CDR1 SGHNT and CDR2 YENEEA. Trimming removed 3 bases from V and 1 base from J, with 6 bases in between. The CDR3 region has the DNA TGTGCCAGCAGCTTCAGGGAGAACACTGAAGCTTTCTTT. This sequence encodes CASSFRENTEAFF.